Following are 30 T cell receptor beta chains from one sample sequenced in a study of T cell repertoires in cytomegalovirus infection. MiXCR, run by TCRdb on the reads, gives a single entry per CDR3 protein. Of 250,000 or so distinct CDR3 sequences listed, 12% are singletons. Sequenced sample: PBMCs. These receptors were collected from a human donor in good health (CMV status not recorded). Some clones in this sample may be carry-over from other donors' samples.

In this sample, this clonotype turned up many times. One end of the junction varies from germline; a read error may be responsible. CDR3 bases: TGTGCCATCAGTACCGGAGGGGTAGCGGGAGAAGTGGTAGAGACCCAGTACTTC. As protein: CAISTGGVAGEVVETQYF. The chain links TRBV28 to TRBJ2-5; 9 nucleotides align to TRBD2. Per germline, CDR1 MDHEN and CDR2 SYDVKM. The CDR3 consists of 18 residues.

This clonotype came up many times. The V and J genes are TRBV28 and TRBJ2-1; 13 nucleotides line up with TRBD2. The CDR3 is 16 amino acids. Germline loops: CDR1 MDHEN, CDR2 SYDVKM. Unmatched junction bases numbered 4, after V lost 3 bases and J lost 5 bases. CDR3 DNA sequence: TGTGCCAGCAGTTTGGTCGGGACTAGCGGGAACAATGAGCAGTTCTTC. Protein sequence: CASSLVGTSGNNEQFF.

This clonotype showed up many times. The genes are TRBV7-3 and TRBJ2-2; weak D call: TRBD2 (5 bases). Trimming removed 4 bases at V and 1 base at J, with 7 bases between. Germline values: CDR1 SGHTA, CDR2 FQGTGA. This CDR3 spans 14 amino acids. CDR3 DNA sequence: TGTGCCAGCAGCTCCAGCGGGAACACCGGGGAGCTGTTTTTT. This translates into CASSSSGNTGELFF. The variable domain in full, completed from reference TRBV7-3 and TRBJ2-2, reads GAGVSQTPSNKVTEKGKYVELRCDPISGHTALYWYRQSLGQGPEFLIYFQGTGAADDSGLPNDRFFAVRPEGSVSTLKIQRTERGDSAVYLCASSSSGNTGELFFGEGSRLTVL.

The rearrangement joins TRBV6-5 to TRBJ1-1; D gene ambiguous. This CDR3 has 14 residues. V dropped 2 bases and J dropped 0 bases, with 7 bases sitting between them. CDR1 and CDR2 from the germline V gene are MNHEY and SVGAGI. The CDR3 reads CASSYVAMNTEAFF. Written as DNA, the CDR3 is TGTGCCAGCAGTTACGTGGCCATGAACACTGAAGCTTTCTTT.

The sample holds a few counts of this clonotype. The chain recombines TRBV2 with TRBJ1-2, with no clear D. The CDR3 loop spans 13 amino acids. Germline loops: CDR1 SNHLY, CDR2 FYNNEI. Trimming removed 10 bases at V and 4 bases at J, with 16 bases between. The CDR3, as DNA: TGTGCCATCTTGGGAGGGTACGGCTATGGCTACACCTTC. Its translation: CAILGGYGYGYTF. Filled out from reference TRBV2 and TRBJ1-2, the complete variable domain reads EPEVTQTPSHQVTQMGQEVILRCVPISNHLYFYWYRQILGQKVEFLVSFYNNEISEKSEIFDDQFSVERPDGSNFTLKIRSTKLEDSAMYFCAILGGYGYGYTFGSGTRLTVV.

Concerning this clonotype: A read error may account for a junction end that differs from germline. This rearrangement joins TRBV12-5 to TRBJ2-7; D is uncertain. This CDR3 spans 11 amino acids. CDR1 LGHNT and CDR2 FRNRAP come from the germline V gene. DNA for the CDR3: TGTGCTAGTGGTTTCGAAAAGAAGATCGACTTC. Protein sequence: CASGFEKKIDF. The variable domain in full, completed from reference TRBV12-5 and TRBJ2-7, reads DARVTQTPRHKVTEMGQEVTMRCQPILGHNTVFWYRQTMMQGLELLAYFRNRAPLDDSGMPKDRFSAEMPDATLATLKIQPSEPRDSAVYFCASGFEKKIDFGPGTRLTVT.

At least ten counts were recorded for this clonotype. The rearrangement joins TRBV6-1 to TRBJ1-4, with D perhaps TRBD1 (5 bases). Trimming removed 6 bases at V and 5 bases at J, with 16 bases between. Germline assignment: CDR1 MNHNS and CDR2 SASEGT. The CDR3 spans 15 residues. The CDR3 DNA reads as TGTGCCAGCAGCGACCCGGGACGGATAAATGAAAAACTGTTTTTT. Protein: CASSDPGRINEKLFF.

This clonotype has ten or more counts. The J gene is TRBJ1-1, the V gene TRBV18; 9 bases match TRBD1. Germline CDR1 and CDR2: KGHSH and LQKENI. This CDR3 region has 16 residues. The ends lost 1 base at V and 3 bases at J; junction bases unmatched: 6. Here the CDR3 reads CASSPRDRVEHTEAFF. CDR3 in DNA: TGTGCCAGCTCACCACGGGACAGGGTTGAGCACACTGAAGCTTTCTTT.

CDR3 DNA: TGTGCCAGCACCCCGACAGGGCACGAGCAGTACTTC. This sequence encodes CASTPTGHEQYF. This chain links TRBV6-1 with TRBJ2-7, with 7 bases fitting TRBD1. J was trimmed by 5 bases and V by 7 bases; bases with no gene match: 5. Germline values: CDR1 MNHNS, CDR2 SASEGT. This CDR3 region has 12 residues.

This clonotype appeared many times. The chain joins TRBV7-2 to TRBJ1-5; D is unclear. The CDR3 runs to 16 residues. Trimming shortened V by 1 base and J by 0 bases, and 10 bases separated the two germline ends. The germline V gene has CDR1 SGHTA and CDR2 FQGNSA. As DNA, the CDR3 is TGTGCCAGCAGCTTAGAGGCTGGGGATAGCAATCAGCCCCAGCATTTT. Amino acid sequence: CASSLEAGDSNQPQHF.

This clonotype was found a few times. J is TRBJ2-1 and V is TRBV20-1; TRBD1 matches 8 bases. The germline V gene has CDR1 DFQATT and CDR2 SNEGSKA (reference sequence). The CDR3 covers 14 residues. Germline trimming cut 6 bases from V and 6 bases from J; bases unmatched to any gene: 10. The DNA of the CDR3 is TGCAGTGCCACGGACAGGGCCCCGGGCAATGAGCAGTTCTTC. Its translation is CSATDRAPGNEQFF.

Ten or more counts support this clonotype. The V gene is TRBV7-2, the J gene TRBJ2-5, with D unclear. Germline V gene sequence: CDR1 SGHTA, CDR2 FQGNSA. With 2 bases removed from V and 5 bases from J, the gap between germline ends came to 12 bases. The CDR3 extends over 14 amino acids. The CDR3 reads CASSLLHTGETQYF. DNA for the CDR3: TGTGCCAGCAGCTTACTCCATACCGGGGAGACCCAGTACTTC.

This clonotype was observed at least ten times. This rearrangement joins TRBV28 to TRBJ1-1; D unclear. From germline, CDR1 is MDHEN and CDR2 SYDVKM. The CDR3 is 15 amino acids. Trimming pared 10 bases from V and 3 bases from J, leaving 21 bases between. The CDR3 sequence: CATKGPGSVDTEAFF. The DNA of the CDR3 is TGTGCCACGAAGGGTCCGGGGAGCGTAGACACTGAAGCTTTCTTT.

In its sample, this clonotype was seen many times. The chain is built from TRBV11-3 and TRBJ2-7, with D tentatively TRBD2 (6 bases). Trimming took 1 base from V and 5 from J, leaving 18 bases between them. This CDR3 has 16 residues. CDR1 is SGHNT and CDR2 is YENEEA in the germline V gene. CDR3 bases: TGTGCCAGCAGCTTAGCCCCTCGCTTGACTAGAAACGAGCAGTACTTC. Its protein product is CASSLAPRLTRNEQYF.

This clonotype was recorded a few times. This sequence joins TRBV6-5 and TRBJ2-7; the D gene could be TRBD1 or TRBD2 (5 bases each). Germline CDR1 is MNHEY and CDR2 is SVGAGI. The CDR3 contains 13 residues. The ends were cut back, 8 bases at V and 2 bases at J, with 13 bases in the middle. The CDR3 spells CASRWDGTYEQYF. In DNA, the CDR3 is TGTGCCAGCCGCTGGGACGGGACCTACGAGCAGTACTTC.

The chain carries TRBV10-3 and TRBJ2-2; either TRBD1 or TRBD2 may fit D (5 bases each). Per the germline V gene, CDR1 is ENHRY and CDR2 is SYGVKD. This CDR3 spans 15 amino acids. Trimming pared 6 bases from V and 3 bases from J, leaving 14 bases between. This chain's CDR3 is CAISPGTLYTGELFF. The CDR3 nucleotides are TGTGCCATCAGCCCCGGGACGTTGTACACCGGGGAGCTGTTTTTT.

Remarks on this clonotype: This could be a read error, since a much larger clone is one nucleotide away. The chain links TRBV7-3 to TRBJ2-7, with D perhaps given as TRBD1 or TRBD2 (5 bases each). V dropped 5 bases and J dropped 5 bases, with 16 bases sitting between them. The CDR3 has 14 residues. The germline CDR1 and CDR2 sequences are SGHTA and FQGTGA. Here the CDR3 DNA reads TGTGCCAGCAGCCCAGGGACGGATGACCACGAGCAGTACTTC. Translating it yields CASSPGTDDHEQYF.

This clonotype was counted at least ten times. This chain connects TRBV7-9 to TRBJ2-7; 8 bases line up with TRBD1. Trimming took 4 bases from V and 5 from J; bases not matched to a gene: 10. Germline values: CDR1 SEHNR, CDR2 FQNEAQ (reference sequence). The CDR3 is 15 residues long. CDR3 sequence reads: CASSSLQGAENEQYF. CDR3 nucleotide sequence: TGTGCCAGCAGCTCTCTTCAGGGGGCAGAGAACGAGCAGTACTTC.

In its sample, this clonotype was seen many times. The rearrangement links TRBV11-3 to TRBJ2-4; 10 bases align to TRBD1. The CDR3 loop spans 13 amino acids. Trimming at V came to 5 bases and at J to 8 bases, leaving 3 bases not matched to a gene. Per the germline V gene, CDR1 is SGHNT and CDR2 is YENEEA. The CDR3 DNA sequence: TGTGCCAGCAGCGGGGACAGGGGAGACATTCAGTACTTC. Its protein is CASSGDRGDIQYF.

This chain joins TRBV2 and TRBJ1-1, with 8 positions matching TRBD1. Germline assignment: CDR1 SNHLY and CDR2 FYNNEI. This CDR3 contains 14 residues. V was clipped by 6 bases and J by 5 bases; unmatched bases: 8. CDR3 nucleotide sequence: TGTGCCAGCAGGAAGGGAACAGGGGGGACTGAAGCTTTCTTT. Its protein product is CASRKGTGGTEAFF.

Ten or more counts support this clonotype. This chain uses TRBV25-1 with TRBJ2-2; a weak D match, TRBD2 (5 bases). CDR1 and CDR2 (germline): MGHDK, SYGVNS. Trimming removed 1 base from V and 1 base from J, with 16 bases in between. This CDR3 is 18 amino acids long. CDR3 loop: CASSESKGVRWNTGELFF. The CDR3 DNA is TGTGCCAGCAGTGAATCTAAGGGAGTCAGGTGGAACACCGGGGAGCTGTTTTTT.

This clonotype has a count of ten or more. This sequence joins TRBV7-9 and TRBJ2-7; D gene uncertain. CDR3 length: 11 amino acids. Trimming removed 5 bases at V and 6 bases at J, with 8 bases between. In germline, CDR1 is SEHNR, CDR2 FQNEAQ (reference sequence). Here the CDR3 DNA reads TGTGCCAGCAGCCCTGGACGCGAGCAGTACTTC. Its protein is CASSPGREQYF.

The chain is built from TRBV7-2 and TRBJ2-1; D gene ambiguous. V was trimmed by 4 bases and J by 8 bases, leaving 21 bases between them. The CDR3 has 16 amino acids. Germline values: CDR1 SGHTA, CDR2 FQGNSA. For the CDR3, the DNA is TGTGCCAGCAGCTCCCCCCTTTTTGGGGAAGAACATGAGCAGTTCTTC. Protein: CASSSPLFGEEHEQFF.

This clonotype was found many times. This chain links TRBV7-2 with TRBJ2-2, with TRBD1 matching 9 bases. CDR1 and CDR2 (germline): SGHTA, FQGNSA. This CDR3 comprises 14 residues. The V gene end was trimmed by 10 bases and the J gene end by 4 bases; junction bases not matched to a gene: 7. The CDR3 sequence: CATNRGRRTGELFF. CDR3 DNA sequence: TGTGCCACGAACAGGGGGCGACGCACCGGGGAGCTGTTTTTT.

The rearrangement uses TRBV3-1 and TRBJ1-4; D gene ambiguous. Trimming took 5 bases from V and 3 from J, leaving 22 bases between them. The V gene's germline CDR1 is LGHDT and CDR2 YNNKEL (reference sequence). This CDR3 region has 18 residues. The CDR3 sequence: CASSSQIDGGRPNEKLFF. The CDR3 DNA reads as TGTGCCAGCAGCTCACAAATAGACGGCGGACGCCCTAATGAAAAACTGTTTTTT.

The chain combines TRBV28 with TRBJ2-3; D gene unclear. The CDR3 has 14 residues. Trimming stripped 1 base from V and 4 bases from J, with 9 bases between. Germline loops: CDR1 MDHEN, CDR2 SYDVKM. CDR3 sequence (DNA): TGTGCCAGCAGTTTATCCCCTCCATCAGATACGCAGTATTTT. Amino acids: CASSLSPPSDTQYF.

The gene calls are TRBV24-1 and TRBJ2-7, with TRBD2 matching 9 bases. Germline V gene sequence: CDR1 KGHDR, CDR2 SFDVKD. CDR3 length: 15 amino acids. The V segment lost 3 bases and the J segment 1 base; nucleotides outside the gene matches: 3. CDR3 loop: CATSDPLAGSYEQYF. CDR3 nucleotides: TGTGCCACCAGTGATCCACTAGCGGGTTCCTACGAGCAGTACTTC.

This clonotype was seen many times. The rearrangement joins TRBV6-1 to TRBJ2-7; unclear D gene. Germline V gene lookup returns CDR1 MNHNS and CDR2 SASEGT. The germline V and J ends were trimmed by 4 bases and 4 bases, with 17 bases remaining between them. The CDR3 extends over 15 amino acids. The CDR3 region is CASSANSRIPYEQYF. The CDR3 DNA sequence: TGTGCCAGCAGTGCCAATTCCAGGATTCCTTACGAGCAGTACTTC.

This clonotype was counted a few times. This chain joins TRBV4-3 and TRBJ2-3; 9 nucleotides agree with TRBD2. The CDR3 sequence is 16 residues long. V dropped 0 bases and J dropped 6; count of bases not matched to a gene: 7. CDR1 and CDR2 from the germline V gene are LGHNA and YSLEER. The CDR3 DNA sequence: TGCGCCAGCAGCCAAGAAGGTAGCGGGAGTGGGGATACGCAGTATTTT. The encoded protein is CASSQEGSGSGDTQYF.

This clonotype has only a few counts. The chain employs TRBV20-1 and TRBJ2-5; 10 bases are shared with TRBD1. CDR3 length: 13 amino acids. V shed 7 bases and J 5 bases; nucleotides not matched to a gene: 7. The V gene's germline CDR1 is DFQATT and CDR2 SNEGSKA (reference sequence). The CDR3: CSVMTGGIETQYF. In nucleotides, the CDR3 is TGCAGTGTCATGACAGGGGGCATCGAGACCCAGTACTTC.